These T cell receptor beta chains were read from a single sample in a study of early T cells in non-severe SARS-CoV-2 infection. TCRdb re-analysed the 5' RACE reads in MiXCR, keeping a single row per CDR3 protein. This repertoire shows fewer than 65,000 distinct CDR3 sequences, about 8% found once; its top ten account for 10%. This sample comprised whole blood, obtained at baseline. Receptor source: an adult who was a healthcare worker with PCR-confirmed SARS-CoV-2 infection or an uninfected control (not recorded which). Both conserved end residues are part of each CDR3. Fields, in order: clone size, D gene, J gene, V gene, CDR3 protein, CDR3 DNA. A D gene is named only where the DNA matches it firmly. Rows give clone size only sometimes, using once, few, many, or a class for an expanded clone.

size: .
D: .
J: TRBJ2-4
V: TRBV28
CDR3: CASSPPMRRGLKNIQYF
DNA: TGTGCCAGCAGTCCCCCGATGCGCCGGGGTCTGAAAAACATTCAGTACTTC

size: many
D: TRBD1
J: TRBJ1-5
V: TRBV7-3
CDR3: CASSPQGGADQPQHF
DNA: TGTGCCAGCAGCCCCCAGGGGGGAGCCGACCAGCCCCAGCATTTT

size: .
D: TRBD2
J: TRBJ2-7
V: TRBV30
CDR3: CAWSQLGLAGERDEQYF
DNA: TGTGCCTGGAGTCAACTGGGACTAGCGGGAGAGAGAGACGAGCAGTACTTC

size: .
D: TRBD2
J: TRBJ2-1
V: TRBV5-5
CDR3: CASSSSGRYEQFF
DNA: TGTGCCAGCAGCTCTAGCGGGAGATATGAGCAGTTCTTC

size: .
D: .
J: TRBJ2-3
V: TRBV11-2
CDR3: CASSLGAIGTDTQYF
DNA: TGTGCCAGCAGCTTAGGCGCCATAGGCACAGATACGCAGTATTTT

size: many
D: .
J: TRBJ1-1
V: TRBV29-1
CDR3: CTWRAPEMNTEAFF
DNA: TGCACATGGCGGGCGCCGGAAATGAACACTGAAGCTTTCTTT

size: few
D: .
J: TRBJ2-7
V: TRBV12-3/TRBV12-4
CDR3: CASSLTPFSRANYEQYF
DNA: TGTGCCAGCAGTTTAACCCCCTTCTCCAGGGCCAACTACGAGCAGTACTTC

size: many
D: .
J: TRBJ2-2
V: TRBV7-7
CDR3: CASSFLTVGNVAGSCFF
DNA: .

size: many
D: .
J: TRBJ1-2
V: TRBV30
CDR3: CAWSGTSAGYTF
DNA: TGTGCCTGGAGTGGCACTTCAGCTGGCTACACCTTC

size: many
D: .
J: TRBJ1-3
V: TRBV7-2
CDR3: CASSLVGASGNTIYF
DNA: TGTGCCAGCAGCTTAGTCGGGGCCTCTGGAAACACCATATATTTT

size: .
D: TRBD1
J: TRBJ2-6
V: TRBV6-1
CDR3: CASSPWDRTNVLTF
DNA: TGTGCCAGCAGCCCCTGGGACAGGACCAACGTCCTGACTTTC

size: many
D: .
J: TRBJ2-3
V: TRBV7-6
CDR3: CASSLELWEDTQYF
DNA: TGTGCCAGCAGCTTAGAATTGTGGGAAGATACGCAGTATTTT

size: .
D: .
J: TRBJ1-1
V: TRBV27
CDR3: CASSLQGGNTEAFF
DNA: TGTGCCAGCAGTTTGCAGGGCGGGAACACTGAAGCTTTCTTT

size: few
D: TRBD2
J: TRBJ2-1
V: TRBV30
CDR3: CARARVAGVVEQFF
DNA: TGTGCCAGAGCCCGGGTAGCGGGAGTAGTCGAGCAGTTCTTC

size: few
D: .
J: TRBJ2-1
V: TRBV11-2
CDR3: CASSGQERYNEQLF
DNA: TGTGCCAGCAGCGGGCAGGAAAGATACAATGAGCAGCTCTTC

size: .
D: .
J: TRBJ2-3
V: TRBV5-1
CDR3: CASSSLSIDTQYF
DNA: TGCGCCAGCAGCAGTTTGTCCATAGATACGCAGTATTTT

size: few
D: .
J: TRBJ2-1
V: TRBV10-2
CDR3: CAGRSSYNEQFF
DNA: TGCGCAGGACGGAGCTCCTACAATGAGCAGTTCTTC

size: few
D: .
J: TRBJ2-3
V: TRBV11-2
CDR3: CASSLEVADTQYF
DNA: TGTGCCAGCAGCTTAGAAGTTGCCGATACGCAGTATTTT

size: many
D: .
J: TRBJ2-4
V: TRBV12-3/TRBV12-4
CDR3: CATNQGSRLAKNIQYF
DNA: TGTGCCACCAACCAGGGTTCAAGACTAGCCAAAAACATTCAGTACTTC

size: few
D: TRBD2
J: TRBJ2-1
V: TRBV7-7
CDR3: CASSLAYLAGGFDEQFF
DNA: TGTGCTAGCAGCTTGGCCTACCTAGCGGGAGGATTTGATGAGCAGTTCTTC

size: few
D: TRBD2
J: TRBJ2-1
V: TRBV15
CDR3: CATSRERDYTYNEQFF
DNA: TGTGCCACCAGCAGAGAACGGGACTATACCTACAATGAGCAGTTCTTC

size: few
D: .
J: TRBJ1-1
V: TRBV9
CDR3: CASSSARGRGGEAFF
DNA: TGTGCCAGCAGCAGCGCAAGGGGTCGTGGAGGTGAAGCTTTCTTT

size: .
D: TRBD1
J: TRBJ1-1
V: TRBV7-2
CDR3: CASSLETGSPEAFF
DNA: TGTGCCAGCAGCTTAGAGACAGGGAGTCCTGAAGCTTTCTTT

size: many
D: TRBD2
J: TRBJ2-1
V: TRBV28
CDR3: CASIDASGSLNEQFF
DNA: TGTGCCAGCATTGACGCTAGCGGGAGTCTCAATGAGCAGTTCTTC

size: many
D: .
J: TRBJ2-7
V: TRBV29-1
CDR3: CSVEDWALFAYEQYF
DNA: TGCAGCGTTGAAGATTGGGCCCTTTTTGCCTACGAGCAGTACTTC

size: .
D: .
J: TRBJ2-7
V: TRBV5-1
CDR3: CASSTWPGDKAYEQYF
DNA: TGCGCCAGCAGCACCTGGCCTGGGGACAAAGCCTACGAGCAGTACTTC

size: .
D: TRBD2
J: TRBJ2-4
V: TRBV20-1
CDR3: CSARAAGLAVAKNIQYF
DNA: TGCAGTGCTAGGGCGGCGGGACTAGCTGTAGCCAAAAACATTCAGTACTTC

size: .
D: TRBD2
J: TRBJ2-2
V: TRBV29-1
CDR3: CSVPAREGLFGELFF
DNA: TGCAGCGTCCCAGCCCGGGAGGGCCTATTCGGGGAGCTGTTTTTT

size: few
D: .
J: TRBJ2-2
V: TRBV12-3/TRBV12-4
CDR3: CASPSEGSGELFF
DNA: TGTGCCAGCCCCTCTGAGGGGTCCGGGGAGCTGTTTTTT

size: .
D: .
J: TRBJ2-5
V: TRBV12-3/TRBV12-4
CDR3: CASSLGGRGEETQYF
DNA: TGTGCCAGCAGTTTAGGGGGCAGAGGAGAAGAGACCCAGTACTTC

size: few
D: .
J: TRBJ1-1
V: TRBV2
CDR3: CASRLDGNTEAFF
DNA: TGTGCCAGCAGACTTGACGGGAACACTGAAGCTTTCTTT

size: few
D: TRBD1
J: TRBJ2-7
V: TRBV4-1
CDR3: CASSQPKPSGQGSEQYF
DNA: TGCGCCAGCAGCCAACCTAAACCTTCGGGACAGGGATCCGAGCAGTACTTC

size: .
D: .
J: TRBJ2-7
V: TRBV18
CDR3: CASSPPGRGTYEQYF
DNA: TGTGCCAGCTCACCCCCCGGAAGGGGAACCTACGAGCAGTACTTC

size: many
D: .
J: TRBJ2-3
V: TRBV7-2
CDR3: CASSLFQDPDTQYF
DNA: TGTGCCAGCAGCTTATTCCAGGATCCAGATACGCAGTATTTT

size: few
D: .
J: TRBJ2-7
V: TRBV2
CDR3: CASSEVGQPEGGQYF
DNA: TGTGCCAGCAGTGAAGTAGGACAGCCTGAAGGTGGGCAGTACTTC

size: few
D: .
J: TRBJ1-1
V: TRBV5-1
CDR3: CASSLASVNTEAFF
DNA: TGCGCCAGCAGCTTGGCTTCCGTGAACACTGAAGCTTTCTTT

size: few
D: .
J: TRBJ2-5
V: TRBV18
CDR3: CASSPRQQETQYF
DNA: TGTGCCAGCTCACCAAGACAGCAAGAGACCCAGTACTTC

size: few
D: .
J: TRBJ1-1
V: TRBV21-1
CDR3: CASKKRGAEAFF
DNA: TGTGCCAGCAAAAAGCGGGGGGCTGAAGCTTTCTTT

size: many
D: TRBD2
J: TRBJ2-5
V: TRBV12-3/TRBV12-4
CDR3: CASSDQGLGGETQYF
DNA: TGTGCCAGCAGTGACCAGGGACTAGGGGGGGAGACCCAGTACTTC

size: few
D: .
J: TRBJ2-3
V: TRBV10-3
CDR3: CAISSRVTDTQYF
DNA: TGTGCCATCAGTAGCAGGGTAACAGATACGCAGTATTTT

size: few
D: TRBD2
J: TRBJ2-1
V: TRBV4-1
CDR3: CASSQEAGGFNEQFF
DNA: TGCGCCAGCAGCCAAGAAGCGGGAGGCTTTAATGAGCAGTTCTTC

size: .
D: .
J: TRBJ2-4
V: TRBV4-3
CDR3: CASSQGSAKNIQYF
DNA: TGCGCCAGCAGCCAGGGATCTGCCAAAAACATTCAGTACTTC

size: many
D: .
J: TRBJ2-1
V: TRBV12-5
CDR3: CASGFPLEDQSSYNEQFF
DNA: TGTGCTAGTGGTTTCCCCCTTGAAGACCAGAGCTCCTACAATGAGCAGTTCTTC

size: many
D: TRBD1
J: TRBJ2-7
V: TRBV25-1
CDR3: CASSSGNGTGNYEQYF
DNA: TGTGCCAGCAGCTCTGGGAACGGGACAGGGAACTACGAGCAGTACTTC

size: few
D: .
J: TRBJ2-3
V: TRBV6-2/TRBV6-3
CDR3: CASSYDPRIYTDTQYF
DNA: TGTGCCAGCAGTTACGACCCCCGTATTTACACAGATACGCAGTATTTT

size: .
D: .
J: TRBJ2-7
V: TRBV4-1
CDR3: CASSQNYEQYF
DNA: TGCGCCAGCAGCCAGAACTACGAGCAGTACTTC

size: many
D: .
J: TRBJ1-6
V: TRBV12-3/TRBV12-4
CDR3: CASSLQPQEHNSPLHF
DNA: TGTGCCAGCAGTCTCCAGCCTCAGGAACATAATTCACCCCTCCACTTT

size: many
D: TRBD2
J: TRBJ2-1
V: TRBV3-1
CDR3: CASSLAGGSRDEQFF
DNA: TGTGCCAGCAGCCTAGCGGGAGGTTCTAGGGATGAGCAGTTCTTC